The rows below give T cell receptor beta chains drawn from one sample of a study of T cell repertoires in cytomegalovirus infection. TCRdb ran MiXCR on the reads and lists one entry per CDR3 protein. Among fewer than 300,000 distinct CDR3 sequences listed, roughly a quarter were seen once. Sequencing was done on a sample of PBMCs. These receptors all stem from a human donor in good health (CMV status not recorded). Some clones in this sample may be carry-over from other donors' samples. Both conserved end residues are part of each CDR3. A D gene is named only where the DNA matches it firmly. Only some rows state a clone size, as once, few, many or a class for expanded clones.

.,TRBD2,TRBJ2-7,TRBV9,CASSQTGGRPYEQYF,TGTGCCAGCAGCCAGACGGGGGGAAGGCCCTACGAGCAGTACTTC
few,.,TRBJ1-1,TRBV24-1,CATRGRGGVYTEAFF,TGTGCCACACGGGGACGGGGAGGAGTTTACACTGAAGCTTTCTTT
.,TRBD2,TRBJ2-7,TRBV7-9,CASSLVGWGGSYEQYF,TGTGCCAGCAGCTTAGTGGGGTGGGGGGGATCCTACGAGCAGTACTTC
many,TRBD2,TRBJ2-3,TRBV7-6,CASSRGLAGTDTQYF,TGTGCCAGCAGCCGGGGACTAGCCGGCACAGATACGCAGTATTTT
.,.,TRBJ2-7,TRBV18,CASSPFPLGEQYF,TGTGCCAGCTCACCCTTCCCTCTTGGGGAGCAGTACTTC
.,.,TRBJ1-3,TRBV5-1,CASSFDGSGNTIYF,TGCGCCAGCAGCTTTGACGGCTCTGGAAACACCATATATTTT
.,.,TRBJ1-2,TRBV29-1,CSAAQLYGYTF,TGCAGCGCCGCCCAGCTTTATGGCTACACCTTC
once,TRBD1,TRBJ1-4,TRBV28,CASSLRQGFNEKLFF,TGTGCCAGCAGTTTAAGACAGGGGTTTAATGAAAAACTGTTTTTT
few,.,TRBJ1-2,TRBV14,CASSQDLRDSYGYTF,TGTGCCAGCAGCCAAGACCTCAGAGACTCCTATGGCTACACCTTC
many,.,TRBJ2-5,TRBV7-2,CASSPGTPQETQYF,TGTGCCAGCAGCCCCGGGACTCCCCAAGAGACCCAGTACTTC
.,.,TRBJ2-2,TRBV5-1,CASSFGQPTGELFF,TGCGCCAGCAGCTTCGGACAGCCCACCGGGGAGCTGTTTTTT
many,TRBD1,TRBJ2-1,TRBV7-9,CASSYRDRLSSYNEQFF,TGTGCCAGCAGCTATAGGGACAGGCTAAGCTCCTACAATGAGCAGTTCTTC
few,TRBD2,TRBJ2-1,TRBV7-6,CASSFRLANYNEQFF,TGTGCCAGCAGTTTTCGACTAGCGAACTACAATGAGCAGTTCTTC
few,TRBD2,TRBJ2-3,TRBV11-2,CASRRPSGGRNTQYF,TGTGCCAGCAGACGACCTAGCGGGGGGAGAAATACGCAGTATTTT
.,TRBD1,TRBJ1-1,TRBV7-9,CASSPNRGHAEAFF,TGTGCCAGCAGCCCTAACAGGGGGCACGCTGAAGCTTTCTTT
few,TRBD2,TRBJ2-1,TRBV7-9,CASSLHRLADYNEQFF,TGTGCCAGCAGCTTACACAGGCTAGCGGACTACAATGAGCAGTTCTTC
once,.,TRBJ1-2,TRBV6-6,CASSYSQAALFYGYTF,TGTGCCAGCAGTTACTCTCAGGCAGCCCTTTTCTATGGCTACACCTTC
few,.,TRBJ1-1,TRBV15,CATSSGRLGNTEAFF,TGTGCCACCAGCTCCGGACGGTTAGGGAACACTGAAGCTTTCTTT
many,.,TRBJ2-2,TRBV7-2,CASGKRQNTGELFF,TGTGCCAGCGGCAAAAGGCAGAACACCGGGGAGCTGTTTTTT
few,TRBD2,TRBJ2-1,TRBV11-2,CASSSRLAGVVNEQFF,TGTGCCAGCAGCTCCCGACTAGCGGGAGTGGTTAATGAGCAGTTCTTC
few,TRBD2,TRBJ2-7,TRBV7-9,CASSLLTSGSFQQYF,TGTGCCAGCAGCCTACTGACTAGCGGGAGTTTCCAGCAGTACTTC
.,TRBD1,TRBJ1-2,TRBV25-1,CASSEAGGGYGYTF,TGTGCCAGCAGTGAGGCAGGGGGAGGCTATGGCTACACCTTC
.,TRBD2,TRBJ2-1,TRBV7-9,CATAGGSSYNEQFF,TGTGCCACCGCGGGCGGGAGTTCTTACAATGAGCAGTTCTTC
many,.,TRBJ1-1,TRBV7-2,CASSLSWAGGEAFF,TGTGCCAGCAGCTTATCGTGGGCGGGTGGTGAAGCTTTCTTT
.,.,TRBJ2-1,TRBV28,CASRPHAYNEQFF,TGTGCCAGCAGGCCTCACGCCTACAATGAGCAGTTCTTC
.,.,TRBJ2-1,TRBV19,CASPRPEAYNEQFF,TGTGCCAGTCCACGACCTGAGGCCTACAATGAGCAGTTCTTC
.,.,TRBJ2-3,TRBV7-2,CASSGRTKDTQYF,TGTGCCAGCAGCGGGCGGACTAAAGATACGCAGTATTTT
few,.,TRBJ2-5,TRBV4-1,CASSRPGRGETQYF,TGCGCCAGCAGCCGGCCGGGCAGGGGTGAGACCCAGTACTTC
few,TRBD1,TRBJ1-1,TRBV28,CASRRQGGTTEAFF,TGTGCCAGCAGGAGACAGGGAGGGACCACTGAAGCTTTCTTT
many,TRBD2,TRBJ2-7,TRBV6-6,CASSYTSGRYEQYF,TGTGCCAGCAGTTACACTAGCGGGAGATACGAGCAGTACTTC
.,TRBD2,TRBJ2-3,TRBV5-6,CASNTLQRGDTDTQYF,TGTGCCAGCAACACTCTTCAGCGGGGTGACACAGATACGCAGTATTTT
many,TRBD2,TRBJ2-3,TRBV7-2,CASSSSPTSGLYTQYF,TGTGCCAGCAGCTCTAGCCCGACTAGCGGTCTATATACGCAGTATTTT
many,.,TRBJ1-1,TRBV12-3/TRBV12-4,CASSPRQANTEAFF,TGTGCCAGCAGTCCCCGACAGGCGAACACTGAAGCTTTCTTT
.,TRBD1,TRBJ2-6,TRBV10-3,CAIRPEQGVSGANVLTF,TGTGCCATCAGGCCGGAACAGGGGGTATCTGGGGCCAACGTCCTGACTTTC
.,TRBD2,TRBJ2-1,TRBV29-1,CSVLNLTSGNYNEQFF,TGCAGCGTTCTCAACCTGACTAGCGGGAACTACAATGAGCAGTTCTTC
.,.,TRBJ2-7,TRBV5-1,CASSLYPQAEQYF,TGCGCCAGCAGCTTGTACCCTCAGGCCGAGCAGTACTTC
many,.,TRBJ2-5,TRBV6-8,CASSSTTETQYF,TGTGCCAGCAGCTCGACAACGGAGACCCAGTACTTC
.,.,TRBJ1-3,TRBV7-2,CASSSTAGNTISF,TGTGCCAGCAGCTCTACAGCTGGAAACACCATATCGTTT
.,.,TRBJ2-1,TRBV28,CASRESTGLYSEQFF,TGTGCCAGCAGAGAATCTACAGGATTATACAGTGAGCAGTTCTTC
.,.,TRBJ2-7,TRBV2,CASRDSASGISYEQYF,TGTGCCAGCAGGGACAGCGCCTCGGGGATCTCCTACGAGCAGTACTTC
few,TRBD1,TRBJ2-7,TRBV28,CAIEDRGRFEQYF,TGTGCCATCGAGGACAGGGGGCGTTTCGAGCAGTACTTC
.,TRBD1,TRBJ1-2,TRBV6-5,CASSRGQGSGYTF,TGTGCCAGCAGCCGAGGACAGGGGTCTGGCTACACCTTC
many,.,TRBJ2-2,TRBV6-2/TRBV6-3,CASSTNTGELFF,TGTGCCAGCAGTACTAACACCGGGGAGCTGTTTTTT
few,.,TRBJ2-5,TRBV11-2,CASSPRQKIETQYF,TGTGCCAGCAGCCCCCGACAGAAAATAGAGACCCAGTACTTC
.,TRBD1,TRBJ1-6,TRBV5-6,CASSETGGPSPLHF,TGTGCCAGCAGCGAAACAGGGGGGCCTTCACCCCTCCACTTT
.,.,TRBJ2-7,TRBV5-6,CASSPGDGSYEQYF,TGTGCCAGCAGCCCCGGGGACGGCTCCTACGAGCAGTACTTC
.,.,TRBJ2-7,TRBV28,CASRTDRTYEQYF,TGTGCCAGCAGGACGGACAGAACCTACGAGCAGTACTTC
.,.,TRBJ1-4,TRBV29-1,CSVEGVEGAGEKLFF,TGCAGCGTTGAAGGGGTCGAAGGGGCAGGGGAAAAACTGTTTTTT
.,.,TRBJ2-7,TRBV7-2,CASSIGRLYEQYF,TGTGCCAGCAGCATAGGACGGTTGTACGAGCAGTACTTC
.,TRBD1,TRBJ1-5,TRBV20-1,CSATRGQNNQPQHF,TGCAGTGCCACGAGGGGGCAGAACAATCAGCCCCAGCATTTT
.,TRBD1,TRBJ1-6,TRBV28,CASSLSGTESSPLHF,TGTGCCAGCAGTTTATCCGGGACAGAGAGTTCACCCCTCCACTTT
few,.,TRBJ2-2,TRBV5-4,CASSLPGTGELFF,TGTGCCAGCAGCTTACCGGGAACCGGGGAGCTGTTTTTT